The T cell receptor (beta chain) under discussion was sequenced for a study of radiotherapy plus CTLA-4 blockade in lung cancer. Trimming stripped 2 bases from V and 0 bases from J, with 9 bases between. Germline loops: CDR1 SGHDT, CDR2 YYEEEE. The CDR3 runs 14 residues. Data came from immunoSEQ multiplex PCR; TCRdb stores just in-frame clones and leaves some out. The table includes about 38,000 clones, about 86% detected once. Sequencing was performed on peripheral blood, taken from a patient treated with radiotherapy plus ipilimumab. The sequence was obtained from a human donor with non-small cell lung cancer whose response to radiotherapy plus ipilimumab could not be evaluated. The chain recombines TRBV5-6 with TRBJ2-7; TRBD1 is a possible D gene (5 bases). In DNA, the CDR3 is TGTGCCAGCAGCTTAACGACAGCCTCCTACGAGCAGTACTTC. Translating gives CASSLTTASYEQYF.